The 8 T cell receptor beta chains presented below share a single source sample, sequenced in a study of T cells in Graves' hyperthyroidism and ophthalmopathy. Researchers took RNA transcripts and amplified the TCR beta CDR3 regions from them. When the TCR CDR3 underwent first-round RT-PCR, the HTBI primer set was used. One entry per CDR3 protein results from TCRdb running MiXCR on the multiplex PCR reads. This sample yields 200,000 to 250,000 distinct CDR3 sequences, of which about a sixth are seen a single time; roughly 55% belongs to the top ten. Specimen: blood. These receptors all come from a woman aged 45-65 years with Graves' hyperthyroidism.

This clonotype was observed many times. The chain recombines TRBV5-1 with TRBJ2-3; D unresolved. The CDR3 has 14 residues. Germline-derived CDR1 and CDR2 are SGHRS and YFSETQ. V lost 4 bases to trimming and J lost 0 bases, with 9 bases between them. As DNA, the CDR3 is TGCGCCAGCAGCGCATTAACTAGCACAGATACGCAGTATTTT. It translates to CASSALTSTDTQYF.

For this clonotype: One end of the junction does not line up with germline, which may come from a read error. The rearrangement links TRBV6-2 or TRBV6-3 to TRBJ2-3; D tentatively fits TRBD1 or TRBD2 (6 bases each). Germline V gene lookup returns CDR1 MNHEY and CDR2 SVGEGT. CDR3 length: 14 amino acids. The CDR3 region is CASSTGGTDRSWSF. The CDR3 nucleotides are TGTGCCAGCAGTACCGGGGGCACAGATAGGTCCTGGAGTTTT.

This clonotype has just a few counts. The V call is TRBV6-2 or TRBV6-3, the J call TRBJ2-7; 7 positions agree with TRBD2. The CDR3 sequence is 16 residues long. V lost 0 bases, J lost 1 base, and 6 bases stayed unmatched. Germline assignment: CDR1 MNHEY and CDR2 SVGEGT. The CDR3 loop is CASSYSRDYPSYEQYF. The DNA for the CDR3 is TGTGCCAGCAGTTACTCCCGGGACTACCCATCCTACGAGCAGTACTTC.

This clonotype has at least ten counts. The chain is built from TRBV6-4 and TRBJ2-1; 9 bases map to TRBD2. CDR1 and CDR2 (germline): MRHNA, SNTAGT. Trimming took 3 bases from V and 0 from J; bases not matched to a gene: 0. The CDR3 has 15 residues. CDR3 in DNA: TGTGCCAGCAGTGAGCGGGAGGGCTCCTACAATGAGCAGTTCTTC. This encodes CASSEREGSYNEQFF.

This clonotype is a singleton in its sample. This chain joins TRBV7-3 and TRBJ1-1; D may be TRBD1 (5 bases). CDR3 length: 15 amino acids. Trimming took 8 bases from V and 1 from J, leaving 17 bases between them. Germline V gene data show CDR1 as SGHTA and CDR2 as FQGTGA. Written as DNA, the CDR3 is TGTGCCAGCTCACCACAGGATTGGTCGAACACTGAAGCTTTCTTT. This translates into CASSPQDWSNTEAFF.

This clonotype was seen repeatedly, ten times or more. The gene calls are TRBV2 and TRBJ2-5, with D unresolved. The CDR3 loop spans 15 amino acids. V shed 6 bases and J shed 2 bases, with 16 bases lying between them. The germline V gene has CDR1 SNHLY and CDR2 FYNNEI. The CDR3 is CASRDTGRMQETQYF. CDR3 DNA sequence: TGTGCCAGCAGGGATACCGGACGGATGCAAGAGACCCAGTACTTC.

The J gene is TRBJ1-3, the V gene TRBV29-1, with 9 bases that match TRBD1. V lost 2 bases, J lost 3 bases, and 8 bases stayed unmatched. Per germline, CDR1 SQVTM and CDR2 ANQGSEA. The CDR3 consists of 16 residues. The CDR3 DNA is TGCAGCGTTGAATACTCACAGGGGGCTGATGGAAACACCATATATTTT. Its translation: CSVEYSQGADGNTIYF.

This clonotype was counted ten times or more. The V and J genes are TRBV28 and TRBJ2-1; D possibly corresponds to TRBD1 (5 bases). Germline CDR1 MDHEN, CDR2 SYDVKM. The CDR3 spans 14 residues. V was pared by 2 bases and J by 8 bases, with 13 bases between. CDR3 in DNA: TGTGCCAGCAGTTTACCAGGGCGCTCTGATGAGCAGTTCTTC. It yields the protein CASSLPGRSDEQFF.